A single sample is the source of the 23 T cell receptor beta chains below, sequenced in a study of vaccination effects on CD4 cells after COVID-19. Their recognized antigens are unknown. Expansion with viral peptide pools was applied to antigen-specific CD4+ T cells by the ViraFEST assay prior to sequencing. Following an approximately ten-day culture, CD4+ T cells were purified. PCR showed that the person got SARS-CoV-2 infection at some point between March and December 2020. TCRdb's table, derived via immunoSEQ multiplex PCR, lists solely in-frame clones and lacks some. The sample records about 45,000 clones, roughly four fifths being singletons. Here the sequenced sample was CD4+ T cells from PBMCs cultured with a peptide pool, taken before COVID-19 vaccination. These receptors were taken from a human donor who had a prior SARS-CoV-2 infection.

The chain uses TRBV9 and TRBJ1-4; D is possibly TRBD1 (6 bases). Trimming took 0 bases from V and 7 from J, leaving 10 bases between them. The CDR3 extends over 14 amino acids. Germline V gives CDR1 SGDLS, CDR2 YYNGEE. The CDR3 DNA sequence: TGTGCCAGCAGCGTAGCAGGACAGTCTGAAAAACTGTTTTTT. It translates to CASSVAGQSEKLFF. Based on the CDR3 plus reference TRBV9 and TRBJ1-4, the full variable domain is DSGVTQTPKHLITATGQRVTLRCSPRSGDLSVYWYQQSLDQGLQFLIQYYNGEERAKGNILERFSAQQFPDLHSELNLSSLELGDSALYFCASSVAGQSEKLFFGSGTQLSVL.

The chain joins TRBV3-1 (or the pseudogene TRBV3-2) to TRBJ2-7; possible D gene TRBD1, 6 bases. This CDR3 is 14 amino acids long. V shed 2 bases and J shed 0 bases, with 8 bases lying between them. Germline CDR1 and CDR2: LGHDT and YNNKEL (reference sequence). The CDR3 here is CASSQPDSSYEQYF. The DNA for the CDR3 is TGTGCCAGCAGCCAACCGGACAGCTCCTACGAGCAGTACTTC.

The chain employs TRBV14 and TRBJ1-6; D is uncertain. CDR3 size: 16 residues. V lost 3 bases to trimming and J lost 7 bases, with 16 bases between them. The V gene's germline CDR1 is SGHDN and CDR2 FVKESK. DNA of the CDR3: TGTGCCAGCAGCCAGAAGTTTGGCGGAATAAATTCACCCCTCCACTTT. Protein product: CASSQKFGGINSPLHF.

This clone came up once. The V call is TRBV5-4, the J call TRBJ1-1; TRBD1 might be the D (5 bases). Germline CDR1 is SGHNT and CDR2 is YYREEE (reference sequence). Trimming shortened V by 4 bases and J by 1 base, and 14 bases separated the two germline ends. The CDR3 is 15 amino acids. The CDR3 here is CASSRPGTGNTEAFF. In nucleotides, the CDR3 is TGTGCCAGCAGCAGGCCCGGGACCGGGAACACTGAAGCTTTCTTT.

The genes are TRBV5-1 and TRBJ2-1; D may be TRBD1 or TRBD2 (5 bases each). V lost 3 bases and J 9 bases, leaving 13 bases between the germline ends. From germline, CDR1 is SGHRS and CDR2 YFSETQ. The CDR3 totals 13 residues. The CDR3 DNA reads TGCGCCAGCAGCTGGGGACGCCAGGGTGAGCAGTTCTTC. It encodes CASSWGRQGEQFF.

The CDR3 sequence: CASSLGQGSYGYTF. CDR3 sequence (DNA): TGCGCCAGCAGCTTGGGACAGGGATCGTATGGCTACACCTTC. The rearrangement joins TRBV5-1 to TRBJ1-2; 7 bases are a match to TRBD1. In germline, CDR1 is SGHRS, CDR2 YFSETQ. CDR3 length equals 14 residues. Trimming took 0 bases from V and 5 from J; bases not matched to a gene: 4. Together with reference TRBV5-1 and TRBJ1-2, the CDR3 gives the full variable domain: KAGVTQTPRYLIKTRGQQVTLSCSPISGHRSVSWYQQTPGQGLQFLFEYFSETQRNKGNFPGRFSGRQFSNSRSEMNVSTLELGDSALYLCASSLGQGSYGYTFGSGTRLTVV.

The CDR3 sequence is CASVIRGVQETQYF. As DNA, the CDR3 is TGTGCCAGTGTTATCAGGGGCGTACAAGAGACCCAGTACTTC. The chain couples TRBV6-5 to TRBJ2-5; a weak D match, TRBD1 (6 bases). The ends were cut back, 9 bases at V and 2 bases at J, with 16 bases in the middle. This CDR3 region has 14 residues. Germline-derived CDR1 and CDR2 are MNHEY and SVGAGI.

This chain connects TRBV3-1 (or the pseudogene TRBV3-2) to TRBJ2-4; 8 bases are a match to TRBD2. The CDR3 length is 17 residues. CDR1 is LGHDT and CDR2 is YNNKEL in the germline V gene (reference sequence). The V segment lost 4 bases and the J segment 2 bases; nucleotides outside the gene matches: 10. The CDR3 sequence is CASSPRGGGESKNIQYF. The CDR3 DNA follows: TGTGCCAGCAGCCCCCGGGGGGGAGGGGAGTCCAAAAACATTCAGTACTTC.

This clone appeared a few times. This chain links TRBV29-1 with TRBJ2-5; D gene ambiguous. The CDR3 is made up of 12 amino acids. CDR1 is SQVTM, CDR2 ANQGSEA, per germline. V lost 2 bases, J lost 5 bases, and 9 bases lay in between. The CDR3: CSVELLGETQYF. CDR3 nucleotides: TGCAGCGTTGAATTGTTAGGGGAGACCCAGTACTTC. Combining the CDR3 with reference TRBV29-1 and TRBJ2-5 gives the whole variable domain SAVISQKPSRDICQRGTSLTIQCQVDSQVTMMFWYRQQPGQSLTLIATANQGSEATYESGFVIDKFPISRPNLTFSTLTVSNMSPEDSSIYLCSVELLGETQYFGPGTRLLVL.

The chain employs TRBV2 and TRBJ2-1; D is unclear. Germline CDR1 is SNHLY and CDR2 is FYNNEI. With 6 bases removed from V and 4 bases from J, the gap between germline ends came to 4 bases. The CDR3 is 11 residues long. DNA for the CDR3: TGTGCCAGCAGGCTATACAATGAGCAGTTCTTC. As protein: CASRLYNEQFF.

This rearrangement joins TRBV30 to TRBJ2-5; D is uncertain. From germline, CDR1 is GTSNPN and CDR2 SVGIG (reference sequence). The CDR3 runs 11 residues. Trimming stripped 4 bases from V and 4 bases from J, with 7 bases between. The CDR3 DNA reads TGTGCCTGGACACACTTAGAGACCCAGTACTTC. Its translation: CAWTHLETQYF.

The chain couples TRBV7-2 to TRBJ2-7, with TRBD2 identical over 13 bases. Germline V lookup: CDR1 SGHTA, CDR2 FQGNSA. The CDR3 extends over 14 amino acids. Trimming removed 7 bases from V and 4 bases from J; junction bases left unmatched: 4. CDR3 sequence reads: CASTRTSGSYEQYF. CDR3 nucleotides: TGTGCCAGCACCCGGACTAGCGGGAGTTACGAGCAGTACTTC.

This clone showed up just a few times. This chain connects TRBV5-1 to TRBJ2-3; possibly TRBD2 for D (6 bases). The CDR3 consists of 16 residues. Trimming shortened V by 0 bases and J by 3 bases, and 14 bases separated the two germline ends. Germline CDR1 reads SGHRS; CDR2 reads YFSETQ. The CDR3 DNA reads as TGCGCCAGCAGCTTGGAGGCGGGACGGCAGACAGATACGCAGTATTTT. This codes for CASSLEAGRQTDTQYF.

This CDR3 reads CASSLVGGGAYEQYF. The CDR3 DNA reads as TGTGCCAGCAGCTTAGTGGGCGGGGGGGCCTACGAGCAGTACTTC. The J gene is TRBJ2-7, the V gene TRBV7-2; 9 nucleotides align to TRBD2. The V gene's germline CDR1 is SGHTA and CDR2 FQGNSA. The CDR3 runs to 15 residues. J was trimmed by 2 bases and V by 1 base; bases with no gene match: 3.

The sample holds a few counts of this clone. The V and J genes are TRBV5-6 and TRBJ1-1, with TRBD1 matching over 7 bases. The CDR3 has 15 residues. The V and J ends lost 3 bases and 5 bases, in that order; junction bases with no gene match: 10. The germline gives CDR1 SGHDT, CDR2 YYEEEE. The DNA of the CDR3 is TGTGCCAGCAGCTCTTCAGGGGGAATAGGGACTGAAGCTTTCTTT. Protein sequence: CASSSSGGIGTEAFF.

The rearrangement joins TRBV6-1 to TRBJ1-1; D may be TRBD1 (5 bases). The V end was cut by 2 bases, the J end by 10 bases, with 17 bases between. This CDR3 has 14 amino acids. CDR1 and CDR2 (germline): MNHNS, SASEGT. The CDR3: CASSELQGRRRAFF. The DNA of the CDR3 is TGTGCCAGCAGTGAACTCCAGGGACGACGTAGAGCTTTCTTT.

The genes are TRBV7-9 and TRBJ2-1, with 9 bases identical to TRBD2. The V gene's germline CDR1 is SEHNR and CDR2 FQNEAQ (reference sequence). The CDR3 is 16 amino acids. V trimming: 2 bases; J trimming: 8 bases; junction bases outside the gene matches: 10. CDR3 coding DNA: TGTGCCAGCAGCTTACTCCCGCGGGAGGGCCGACATGAGCAGTTCTTC. Its protein product is CASSLLPREGRHEQFF.

In DNA form, the CDR3 reads TGTGCCAGCAGCGCGACAGCGAACACCGGGGAGCTGTTTTTT. Its translation is CASSATANTGELFF. The chain couples TRBV9 to TRBJ2-2; weak D call: TRBD1 (5 bases). V was clipped by 3 bases and J by 0 bases, with 6 bases between them. The germline CDR1 and CDR2 sequences are SGDLS and YYNGEE. CDR3 size: 14 residues.

This chain links TRBV10-3 with TRBJ2-7; TRBD2 is a possible D gene (6 bases). Germline-derived CDR1 and CDR2 are ENHRY and SYGVKD. The CDR3 is 14 amino acids. The V and J ends lost 11 bases and 2 bases respectively, with 19 bases between them. The CDR3 here is CAANGAGRPYEQYF. CDR3 sequence (DNA): TGTGCCGCCAACGGGGCGGGGCGGCCCTACGAGCAGTACTTC.

As to this clone: One end of the junction fails to match germline, which may point to a read error. This chain joins TRBV7-3 and TRBJ2-1, with D perhaps matching TRBD2 (5 bases). CDR3 size: 13 residues. Per germline, CDR1 SGHTA and CDR2 FQGTGA. The CDR3 loop is CASSSQLGFPWLF. DNA of the CDR3: TGTGCCAGCAGCTCCCAACTAGGGTTCCCTTGGCTCTTC.

The DNA of the CDR3 is TGTGCCAGCAGCTTAGTCTCAGGGGGGGGCTATGGCTACACCTTC. This codes for CASSLVSGGGYGYTF. The chain combines TRBV7-2 with TRBJ1-2, with TRBD1 identical over 7 bases. V lost 1 base to trimming and J lost 4 bases; unmatched junction nucleotides: 6. Germline V gene sequence: CDR1 SGHTA, CDR2 FQGNSA. CDR3 length: 15 residues.

This clone was observed a single time. The chain has TRBV6-5 and TRBJ2-7, with a possible D match to TRBD2 (5 bases). Trimming took off 9 bases at V and 3 bases at J, with 21 bases between the two ends. CDR1 and CDR2 from the germline V gene are MNHEY and SVGAGI. The CDR3 runs 15 residues. The DNA for the CDR3 is TGTGCCAGAATGCGAACCGGACGGGGTTACTACGAGCAGTACTTC. This translates into CARMRTGRGYYEQYF.

In its sample, this clone was seen a few times. This chain links TRBV9 with TRBJ2-1; no clear D. The CDR3 length is 16 residues. V dropped 0 bases and J dropped 0 bases, with 10 bases sitting between them. Germline V gene data show CDR1 as SGDLS and CDR2 as YYNGEE. Here the CDR3 reads CASSVAGGISYNEQFF. In nucleotides, the CDR3 is TGTGCCAGCAGCGTAGCCGGCGGAATCTCCTACAATGAGCAGTTCTTC.